What follows is one T cell receptor beta chain and its context. Antigen specificity is unknown. TCRdb re-derived calls from the 5' RACE reads in MiXCR, one entry per CDR3 protein. The sample yields a few hundred thousand distinct CDR3 sequences, more than 20% seen once. The data originate from a study of CD8 T cells in ankylosing spondylitis. Findings and caveats of the study: A motif in TCR beta, a set of under ten highly homologous variants, appeared characteristic of ankylosing spondylitis blood. Clones linked to disease were reported to show significant enrichment in matched ankylosing spondylitis synovial fluid.

This receptor was obtained from a male donor with ankylosing spondylitis. Sequenced input: blood, either unsorted or a sorted T cell fraction (not recorded which).

CDR3 amino acids: CASTPLALGGELFF. The DNA for the CDR3 is TGTGCCAGCACCCCTCTGGCCCTAGGCGGGGAGCTGTTTTTT. The rearrangement links TRBV6-1 to TRBJ2-2; D unclear. The CDR3 loop spans 14 amino acids. Trimming took 7 bases from V and 7 from J, leaving 16 bases between them. The V gene's germline CDR1 is MNHNS and CDR2 SASEGT.